The rows below give T cell receptor beta chains drawn from one sample of a study of metastatic and nonmetastatic thyroid tumors. From the PCR reads, TCRdb re-called clones with MiXCR. The sample records some 22,000 clones, approximately 21% being singletons. Sequenced: blood. These receptors were collected from a male donor with papillary thyroid cancer or a benign thyroid nodule (not recorded which). Some clones in this sample may be carry-over from other donors' samples. Each CDR3 is given without its conserved first and last residue. The order of the fields is V gene, J gene, clone size, CDR3 protein. Not every row has a clone size; where given, it reads once, few, many or a size class.

>TRBV10-3|TRBJ1-2|many
AITRGREDGYT
>TRBV28|TRBJ2-7|few
ASSLTDTDYEQY
>TRBV19|TRBJ2-3|many
ASSTDRFGDTQY
>TRBV4-1|TRBJ1-4|-
ASSQLIGEKLF
>TRBV7-3|TRBJ2-1|few
ASSLIGGGDEQF
>TRBV27|TRBJ1-5|few
ASRVSGDWWEGNQPQH
>TRBV3-1|TRBJ2-1|many
ASSHLAGDPYNEQF
>TRBV2|TRBJ1-5|few
ASSPGSASNQPQH
>TRBV3-1|TRBJ1-1|-
ASSQEEHAAEAF
>TRBV20-1|TRBJ1-5|-
SAPLLGGQPQH
>TRBV27|TRBJ2-2|many
ASSQETGELF
>TRBV5-1|TRBJ2-7|medium-sized
ASSLEPRDPAYEQY
>TRBV11-2|TRBJ2-1|once
ASIFSHNEQF
>TRBV19|TRBJ1-2|-
ASSVNQNYGYT
>TRBV25-1|TRBJ2-1|few
AGSETGGSYNEQF
>TRBV14|TRBJ2-2|-
ASSQVGGNTGELF
>TRBV28|TRBJ2-7|few
ASSPTGGNYEQY
>TRBV20-1|TRBJ2-1|-
SADTTSGMANEQF
>TRBV5-8|TRBJ2-3|many
ASGSSSGRYTDTQY
>TRBV11-2|TRBJ2-7|once
ASSLDKGQYYEQY
>TRBV6-4|TRBJ2-1|many
ASSEASGSYNEQF
>TRBV28|TRBJ2-1|-
ASSLNNYQF
>TRBV20-1|TRBJ2-7|-
SATPGPRSDEQY
>TRBV7-9|TRBJ2-2|many
ASSLETLTGELF
>TRBV5-4|TRBJ1-1|many
ASSLRGLNTEAF
>TRBV6-5|TRBJ1-1|few
ASSYSMMTEAF